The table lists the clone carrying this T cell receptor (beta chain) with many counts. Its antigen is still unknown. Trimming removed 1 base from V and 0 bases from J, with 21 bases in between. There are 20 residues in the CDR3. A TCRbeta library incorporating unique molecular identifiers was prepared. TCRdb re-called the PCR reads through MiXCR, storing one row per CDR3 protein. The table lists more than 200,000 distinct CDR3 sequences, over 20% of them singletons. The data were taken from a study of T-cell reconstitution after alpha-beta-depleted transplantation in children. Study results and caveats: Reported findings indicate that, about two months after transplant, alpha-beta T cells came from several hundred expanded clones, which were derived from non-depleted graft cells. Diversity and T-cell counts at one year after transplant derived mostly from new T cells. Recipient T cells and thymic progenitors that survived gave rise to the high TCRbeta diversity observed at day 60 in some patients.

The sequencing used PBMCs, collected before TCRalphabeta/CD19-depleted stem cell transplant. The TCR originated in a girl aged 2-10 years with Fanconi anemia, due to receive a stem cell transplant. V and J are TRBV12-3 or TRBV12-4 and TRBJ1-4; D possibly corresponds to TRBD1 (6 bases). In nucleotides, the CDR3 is TGTGCCAGCAGTTTAGTCCTGACAGGTATCTTGGGGTCAACTAATGAAAAACTGTTTTTT. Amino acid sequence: CASSLVLTGILGSTNEKLFF.